Presented here are 18 T cell receptor beta chains from one specimen sequenced in a study of T-cell reconstitution after alpha-beta-depleted transplantation in children. This sample's TCRbeta library carried unique molecular identifier barcodes. MiXCR, applied by TCRdb to the PCR reads, yields one record per CDR3 protein. The data contain fewer than 700,000 distinct CDR3 sequences, roughly 13% of them singletons. Here the sequenced sample was PBMCs, mostly from graft donor cells, taken 360 days after TCRalphabeta/CD19-depleted stem cell transplant. The receptors derive from a male patient aged 5 to 17 who had a stem cell transplant for acute myeloid leukemia, so the T cells may come from the graft donor.

This clonotype came up a few times. The V call is TRBV28, the J call TRBJ2-5, with D perhaps TRBD1 (5 bases). The CDR3 covers 15 residues. Trimming took off 5 bases at V and 0 bases at J, with 13 bases between the two ends. Per germline, CDR1 MDHEN and CDR2 SYDVKM. The CDR3 DNA sequence: TGTGCCAGCAGTCTGGGGCCAAGGGACCAAGAGACCCAGTACTTC. Residues: CASSLGPRDQETQYF. Together with reference TRBV28 and TRBJ2-5, the CDR3 gives the full variable domain: DVKVTQSSRYLVKRTGEKVFLECVQDMDHENMFWYRQDPGLGLRLIYFSYDVKMKEKGDIPEGYSVSREKKERFSLILESASTNQTSMYLCASSLGPRDQETQYFGPGTRLLVL.

Only a few counts were recorded for this clonotype. The DNA of the CDR3 is TGTGCCAGCAGTTACCCTAGCGGGATTGGACGAGAGACCCAGTACTTC. This gives the protein CASSYPSGIGRETQYF. This chain links TRBV6-2 or TRBV6-3 with TRBJ2-5, with 9 positions matching TRBD2. Germline CDR1 MNHEY, CDR2 SVGEGT. The trim removed 2 bases at V and 4 bases at J, leaving 8 bases unmatched. CDR3 length: 16 amino acids.

The chain links TRBV7-6 to TRBJ2-7; 8 nucleotides agree with TRBD2. The CDR3 runs to 13 residues. Germline V lookup: CDR1 SGHVS, CDR2 FNYEAQ. Trimming removed 5 bases from V and 3 bases from J; junction bases left unmatched: 3. In nucleotides, the CDR3 is TGTGCCAGCAGCACAGCGGGAGACTACGAGCAGTACTTC. It codes for CASSTAGDYEQYF.

The sample holds a few counts of this clonotype. V gene TRBV12-3 or TRBV12-4 combines with J gene TRBJ2-7; the match to TRBD1 covers 8 bases. With V trimmed by 5 bases and J by 2 bases, 8 bases remained unmatched. The CDR3 is made up of 15 amino acids. CDR3: CASSLPWGQAYEQYF. The CDR3 DNA reads TGTGCCAGCAGTCTACCATGGGGACAGGCCTACGAGCAGTACTTC.

The table lists this clonotype with a few counts. This CDR3 is CASRPTGRTYEQYF. The CDR3 DNA sequence: TGTGCCAGCAGACCGACTGGGCGCACCTACGAGCAGTACTTC. The rearrangement uses TRBV6-2 or TRBV6-3 and TRBJ2-7; D gene ambiguous. The CDR3 runs 14 residues. Trimming pared 6 bases from V and 2 bases from J, leaving 14 bases between. Germline values: CDR1 MNHEY, CDR2 SVGEGT.

This chain joins TRBV11-3 and TRBJ2-3; TRBD2 might be the D (5 bases). Germline V gene sequence: CDR1 SGHNT, CDR2 YENEEA. The V gene lost 5 bases and the J gene lost 6 bases, with 15 bases spanning the gap. The CDR3 length is 14 residues. The CDR3, as DNA: TGTGCCAGCAGCCCCCTGGCGAGGGAGGATACGCAGTATTTT. Its translation is CASSPLAREDTQYF.

The V and J genes are TRBV7-2 and TRBJ2-3; D unresolved. The CDR3 has 13 amino acids. Germline CDR1 reads SGHTA; CDR2 reads FQGNSA. The V gene lost 5 bases and the J gene lost 6 bases, with 12 bases spanning the gap. The CDR3 region is CASSRNAPDTQYF. CDR3 DNA: TGTGCCAGCAGCCGAAATGCCCCCGATACGCAGTATTTT.

The rearrangement uses TRBV5-1 and TRBJ2-1; TRBD1 is a possible D gene (5 bases). The CDR3 runs 15 residues. The ends were cut back, 1 base at V and 2 bases at J, with 10 bases in the middle. Germline V gene data show CDR1 as SGHRS and CDR2 as YFSETQ. CDR3 coding DNA: TGCGCCAGCAGCTTGAGGCAGGGAACCTACAATGAGCAGTTCTTC. This encodes CASSLRQGTYNEQFF.

The rearrangement uses TRBV7-8 and TRBJ1-3; 8 nucleotides match TRBD1. Germline values: CDR1 SGHVS, CDR2 FQNEAQ. The V and J ends lost 6 bases and 5 bases, in that order; junction bases with no gene match: 6. CDR3 length: 14 amino acids. For the CDR3, the DNA is TGTGCCAGCAGGTTCGACAGGGGCAGAAACACCATATATTTT. As protein: CASRFDRGRNTIYF.

This clonotype was detected ten times or more. V and J are TRBV28 and TRBJ2-5; no clear D. This CDR3 has 12 amino acids. The germline V gene has CDR1 MDHEN and CDR2 SYDVKM. The V gene lost 9 bases and the J gene lost 1 base, with 9 bases spanning the gap. The CDR3 sequence is CASKAFQETQYF. DNA for the CDR3: TGTGCCAGTAAGGCCTTCCAAGAGACCCAGTACTTC.

This clonotype showed up just a few times. The V call is TRBV7-3, the J call TRBJ2-1; possibly TRBD2 for D (7 bases). CDR3 size: 18 residues. V was trimmed by 1 base and J by 9 bases, leaving 25 bases between them. Looked up from germline, CDR1 is SGHTA and CDR2 is FQGTGA. CDR3 in DNA: TGTGCCAGCAGCTTAAACTGGGGCCGTGGGCAGGGAGGGGGTGAGCAGTTCTTC. Translated, it gives CASSLNWGRGQGGGEQFF.

This sequence joins TRBV5-1 and TRBJ2-3; the D gene is possibly TRBD1 (5 bases). Trimming shortened V by 3 bases and J by 2 bases, and 13 bases separated the two germline ends. The CDR3 length is 15 residues. Germline CDR1 and CDR2: SGHRS and YFSETQ. The CDR3 reads CASSSLKDTTDTQYF. The CDR3 DNA reads TGCGCCAGCAGCTCATTGAAGGACACCACAGATACGCAGTATTTT.

This chain links TRBV2 with TRBJ1-5; possibly TRBD1 for D (6 bases). This CDR3 is built from 15 residues. The germline V gene has CDR1 SNHLY and CDR2 FYNNEI. Deletions cut 8 bases from V and 7 bases from J, with 21 bases between. This chain's CDR3 is CASQPAGGGGQPQHF. The CDR3 nucleotides read TGTGCCAGCCAACCTGCGGGGGGCGGTGGGCAGCCCCAGCATTTT.

The J gene is TRBJ1-2, the V gene TRBV28, with D possibly TRBD1 on 6 matching bases. V lost 6 bases and J lost 2, with 10 bases in between. The CDR3 sequence is 13 residues long. Germline V gene sequence: CDR1 MDHEN, CDR2 SYDVKM. The CDR3 DNA sequence: TGTGCCAGCAGACGGACAGCCAACTATGGCTACACCTTC. Translation: CASRRTANYGYTF.

The chain joins TRBV12-3 or TRBV12-4 to TRBJ2-3; TRBD2 might be the D (5 bases). The CDR3 has 15 residues. The germline V and J ends were trimmed by 3 bases and 2 bases, with 12 bases remaining between them. CDR3 nucleotide sequence: TGTGCCAGCAGTTTCCGAGCGGTAGCCACAGATACGCAGTATTTT. It yields the protein CASSFRAVATDTQYF.

This clonotype was counted only a few times. The gene calls are TRBV25-1 and TRBJ2-1; no clear D gene. This CDR3 region has 13 residues. The germline CDR1 and CDR2 sequences are MGHDK and SYGVNS. The V and J ends lost 4 bases and 4 bases respectively, with 8 bases between them. CDR3 in amino acids: CASSAYGYNEQFF. CDR3 DNA: TGTGCCAGCAGTGCTTACGGGTACAATGAGCAGTTCTTC.

This clonotype has at least ten counts. The V gene is TRBV24-1, the J gene TRBJ2-5; no definite D call. This CDR3 has 14 amino acids. From germline, CDR1 is KGHDR and CDR2 SFDVKD. The V gene lost 4 bases and the J gene lost 5 bases, with 13 bases spanning the gap. The CDR3 nucleotides read TGTGCCACCAGTGACCGACACGGCCGGGAGACCCAGTACTTC. This translates into CATSDRHGRETQYF.

This clonotype was counted ten times or more. CDR3 residues: CASSSERGLYNEQFF. In DNA form, the CDR3 reads TGTGCCAGCAGCTCCGAGCGGGGACTATACAATGAGCAGTTCTTC. The chain has TRBV7-2 and TRBJ2-1, with 7 positions matching TRBD2. CDR3 size: 15 residues. The germline CDR1 and CDR2 sequences are SGHTA and FQGNSA. V trimming: 4 bases; J trimming: 4 bases; junction bases outside the gene matches: 7.